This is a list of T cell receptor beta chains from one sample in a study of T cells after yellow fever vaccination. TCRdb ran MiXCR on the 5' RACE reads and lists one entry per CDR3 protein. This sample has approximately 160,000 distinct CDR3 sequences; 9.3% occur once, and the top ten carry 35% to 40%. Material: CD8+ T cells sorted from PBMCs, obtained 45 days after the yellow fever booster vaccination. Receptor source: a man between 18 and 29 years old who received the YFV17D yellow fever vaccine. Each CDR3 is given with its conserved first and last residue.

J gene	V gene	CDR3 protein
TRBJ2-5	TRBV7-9	CASSSTPGTTYQETQYF
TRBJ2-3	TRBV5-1	CASSPYYSTDTQYF
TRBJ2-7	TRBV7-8	CASTPTGTLYEQYF
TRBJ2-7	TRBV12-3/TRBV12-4	CASSFGDFYEQYF
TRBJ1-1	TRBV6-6	CASSYRDSRNTEAFF
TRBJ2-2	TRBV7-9	CASSLLQGAPGELFF
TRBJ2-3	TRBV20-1	CSAEERTDTQYF
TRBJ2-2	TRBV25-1	CASSEYSANTGELFF
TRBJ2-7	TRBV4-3	CASSQDSGTRSYEQYF
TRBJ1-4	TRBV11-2	CASRNTEEKLFF
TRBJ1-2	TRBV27	CASSLSGTGLSGYTF
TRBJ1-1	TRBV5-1	CASSLDRAYTEAFF
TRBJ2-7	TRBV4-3	CASSQRTSGGSEQYF
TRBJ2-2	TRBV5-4	CATTGGFAGELFF
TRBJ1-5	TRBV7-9	CASSLGGQPQHF
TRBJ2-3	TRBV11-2	CASSPGRQGWGDTQYF
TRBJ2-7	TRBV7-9	CASSPAGLAGLGQYF
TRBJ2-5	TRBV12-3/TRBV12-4	CASRRSQETQYF
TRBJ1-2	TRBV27	CASSQQGSYGYTF
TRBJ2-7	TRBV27	CASSQSGGSPYEQYF
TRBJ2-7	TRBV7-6	CASSPGQGTYEQYF
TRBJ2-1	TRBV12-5	CASGLGGLASNEQFF
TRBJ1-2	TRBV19	CASLGIYGYTF
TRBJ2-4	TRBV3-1	CASSHLPGLAGGLAKNIQYF
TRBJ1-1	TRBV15	CATSRDSVRGTEAFF
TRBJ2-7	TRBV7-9	CASSLRDRFVEQYF
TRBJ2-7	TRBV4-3	CASSQGRGDYEQYF